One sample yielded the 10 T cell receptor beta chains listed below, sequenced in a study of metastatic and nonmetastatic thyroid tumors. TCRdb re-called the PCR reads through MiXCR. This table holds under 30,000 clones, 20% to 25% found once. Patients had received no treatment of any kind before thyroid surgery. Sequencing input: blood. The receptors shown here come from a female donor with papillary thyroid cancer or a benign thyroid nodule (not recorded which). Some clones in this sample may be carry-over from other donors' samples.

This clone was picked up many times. CDR3 bases: TGTGCCAGCAGTTTTACAGGCTACAATGAGCAGTTCTTC. This codes for CASSFTGYNEQFF. The V and J genes are TRBV25-1 and TRBJ2-1; maybe TRBD1 (5 bases). CDR3 size: 13 residues. Trimming took off 5 bases at V and 3 bases at J, with 8 bases between the two ends. Germline CDR1 is MGHDK and CDR2 is SYGVNS.

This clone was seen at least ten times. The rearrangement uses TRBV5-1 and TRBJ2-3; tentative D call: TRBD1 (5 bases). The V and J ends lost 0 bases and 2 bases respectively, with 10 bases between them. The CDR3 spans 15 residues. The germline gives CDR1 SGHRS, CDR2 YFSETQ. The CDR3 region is CASSLAGPFTDTQYF. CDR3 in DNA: TGCGCCAGCAGCTTGGCAGGGCCCTTCACAGATACGCAGTATTTT.

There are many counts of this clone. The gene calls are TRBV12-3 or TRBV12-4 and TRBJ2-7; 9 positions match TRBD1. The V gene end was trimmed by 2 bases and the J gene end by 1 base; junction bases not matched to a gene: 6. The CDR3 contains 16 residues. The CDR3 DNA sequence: TGTGCCAGCAGTTTATATTCGGGACAGGGATCCTACGAGCAGTACTTC. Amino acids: CASSLYSGQGSYEQYF.

The CDR3 DNA reads TGTGCCACCAGCAGAGATCGGTTTAGCAATCAGCCCCAGCATTTT. This encodes CATSRDRFSNQPQHF. The rearrangement joins TRBV15 to TRBJ1-5; D not certain. V was cut by 0 bases and J by 0 bases, with 6 bases left in between. CDR3 length: 15 amino acids. The germline V gene has CDR1 LNHNV and CDR2 YYDKDF (reference sequence).

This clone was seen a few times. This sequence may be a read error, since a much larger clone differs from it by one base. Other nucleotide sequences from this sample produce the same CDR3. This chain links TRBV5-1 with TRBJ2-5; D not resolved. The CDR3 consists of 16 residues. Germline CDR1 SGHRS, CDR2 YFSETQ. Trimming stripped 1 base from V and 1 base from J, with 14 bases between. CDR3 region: CASSLSPTGTQETQYF. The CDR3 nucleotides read TGCGCCAGCAGCTTGTCCCCTACCGGTACCCAAGAGACCCAGTACTTC.

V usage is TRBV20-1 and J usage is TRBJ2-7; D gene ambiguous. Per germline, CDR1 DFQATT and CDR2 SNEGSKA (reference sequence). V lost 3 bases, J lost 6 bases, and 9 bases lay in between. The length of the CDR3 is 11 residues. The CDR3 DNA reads TGCAGTGCTAGCGGGCCCCTCGAGCAGTACTTC. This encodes CSASGPLEQYF.

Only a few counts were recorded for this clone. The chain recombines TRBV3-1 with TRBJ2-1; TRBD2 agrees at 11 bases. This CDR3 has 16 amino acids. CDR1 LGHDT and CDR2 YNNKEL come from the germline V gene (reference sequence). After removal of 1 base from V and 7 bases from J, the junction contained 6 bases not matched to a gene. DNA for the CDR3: TGTGCCAGCAGCCAAGGATCTAGCGGGGGGCGGAATGAGCAGTTCTTC. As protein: CASSQGSSGGRNEQFF.

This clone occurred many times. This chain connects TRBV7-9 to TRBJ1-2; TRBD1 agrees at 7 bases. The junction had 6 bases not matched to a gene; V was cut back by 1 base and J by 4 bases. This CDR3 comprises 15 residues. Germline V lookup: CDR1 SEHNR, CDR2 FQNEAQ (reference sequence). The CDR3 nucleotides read TGTGCCAGCAGCTTAGGTGGGACAGAAGTCTATGGCTACACCTTC. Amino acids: CASSLGGTEVYGYTF.

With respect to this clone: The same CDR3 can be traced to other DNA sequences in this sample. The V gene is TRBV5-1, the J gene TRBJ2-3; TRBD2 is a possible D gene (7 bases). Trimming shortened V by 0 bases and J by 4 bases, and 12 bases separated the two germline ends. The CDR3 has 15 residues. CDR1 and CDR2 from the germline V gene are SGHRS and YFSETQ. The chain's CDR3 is CASSLGGGAPDTQYF. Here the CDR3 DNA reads TGCGCCAGCAGCTTGGGAGGGGGGGCCCCAGATACGCAGTATTTT.

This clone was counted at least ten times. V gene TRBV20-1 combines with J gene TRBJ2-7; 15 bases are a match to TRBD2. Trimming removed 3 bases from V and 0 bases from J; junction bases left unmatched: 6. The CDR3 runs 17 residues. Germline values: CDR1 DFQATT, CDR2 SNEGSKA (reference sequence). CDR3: CSARGLAGGWSSYEQYF. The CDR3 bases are TGCAGTGCTAGGGGACTAGCGGGAGGTTGGAGCTCCTACGAGCAGTACTTC.